These 18 T cell receptor beta chains originate from one sample sequenced in a study of identical twins. Using its own MiXCR run on the 5' RACE reads, TCRdb lists one record per CDR3 protein. The sample records some 760,000 distinct CDR3 sequences, approximately 18% being singletons. These records were also assigned to another study, of T cells expressing NK-cell markers.

Sequenced material: PBMCs. The receptors come from a woman between 18 and 30 years old in good health.

The chain employs TRBV20-1 and TRBJ2-2, with TRBD1 matching over 7 bases. The germline V gene has CDR1 DFQATT and CDR2 SNEGSKA (reference sequence). The CDR3 contains 12 residues. Unmatched junction bases numbered 6, after V lost 7 bases and J lost 7 bases. The CDR3 loop reads CSGGQVNGELFF. The CDR3 DNA reads as TGCAGTGGCGGACAGGTTAACGGGGAGCTGTTTTTT.

This clonotype was detected ten times or more. This sequence joins TRBV12-3 or TRBV12-4 and TRBJ2-1; tentatively, D is TRBD2 (5 bases). There are 12 residues in the CDR3. V shed 6 bases and J shed 7 bases, with 10 bases lying between them. The CDR3 DNA sequence: TGTGCCAGCAGCCCTAGCCGGAATGAGCAGTTCTTC. Translating it yields CASSPSRNEQFF.

J is TRBJ2-5 and V is TRBV27; 7 bases match TRBD1. Germline V gene data show CDR1 as MNHEY and CDR2 as SMNVEV (reference sequence). V lost 2 bases, J lost 1 base, and 13 bases stayed unmatched. CDR3 length equals 18 residues. CDR3 sequence: CASSLRAFVGGRQETQYF. The CDR3 bases are TGTGCCAGCAGTTTACGGGCTTTCGTAGGGGGCCGCCAAGAGACCCAGTACTTC.

In its sample, this clonotype was seen once. The chain has TRBV20-1 and TRBJ2-1; 11 nucleotides agree with TRBD2. CDR1 and CDR2 from the germline V gene are DFQATT and SNEGSKA (reference sequence). V lost 0 bases, J lost 5 bases, and 6 bases stayed unmatched. The CDR3 is 16 residues long. CDR3 coding DNA: TGCAGTGCTAGAGATCGCCTAGCGGGGGGTGACAATGAGCAGTTCTTC. Amino acids: CSARDRLAGGDNEQFF.

The J gene is TRBJ2-3, the V gene TRBV5-1; D is perhaps TRBD2 (6 bases). Trimming left V 4 bases short and J 7 bases short, with 22 bases between. Germline assignment: CDR1 SGHRS and CDR2 YFSETQ. The CDR3 spans 16 residues. Here the CDR3 reads CASSPEARAGGYTQYF. The CDR3 DNA follows: TGCGCCAGCAGCCCGGAGGCTCGTGCCGGGGGTTATACGCAGTATTTT.

The chain uses TRBV6-5 and TRBJ2-3; D not certain. Trimming pared 8 bases from V and 5 bases from J, leaving 8 bases between. The CDR3 covers 11 residues. The germline CDR1 and CDR2 sequences are MNHEY and SVGAGI. CDR3 residues: CASGRLDTQYF. The CDR3 DNA reads TGTGCCAGCGGGCGTCTAGATACGCAGTATTTT.

The rearrangement uses TRBV19 and TRBJ1-1; D call uncertain. V shed 8 bases and J shed 0 bases, with 10 bases lying between them. Per the germline V gene, CDR1 is LNHDA and CDR2 is SQIVND (reference sequence). This CDR3 has 13 residues. CDR3 sequence reads: CASGEEVNTEAFF. The CDR3 region has the DNA TGTGCCAGTGGGGAAGAGGTGAACACTGAAGCTTTCTTT.

This clonotype was counted at least ten times. The CDR3 coding sequence is TGCAGCGTTGAATATCGGATAGCAGACACAGATACGCAGTATTTT. Its protein is CSVEYRIADTDTQYF. The V gene is TRBV29-1, the J gene TRBJ2-3; D remains unclear. CDR1 is SQVTM and CDR2 is ANQGSEA in the germline V gene. The V and J ends lost 2 bases and 2 bases respectively, with 14 bases between them. CDR3 size: 15 residues.

This clonotype appeared many times. The genes are TRBV27 and TRBJ2-1; 13 bases line up with TRBD2. The ends lost 7 bases at V and 5 bases at J; junction bases unmatched: 11. The length of the CDR3 is 17 residues. Germline V gene lookup returns CDR1 MNHEY and CDR2 SMNVEV (reference sequence). CDR3 residues: CASTRNGGTSGNNEQFF. CDR3 sequence (DNA): TGTGCCAGCACCCGAAACGGGGGGACTAGCGGGAACAATGAGCAGTTCTTC.

This clonotype has a handful of counts. The CDR3 sequence: CASSEWGTGRHNEQFF. DNA of the CDR3: TGCGCCAGCAGTGAGTGGGGGACTGGTCGTCACAATGAGCAGTTCTTC. The chain has TRBV10-1 and TRBJ2-1, with a tentative D call TRBD2 (6 bases). CDR1 is WNHNN, CDR2 SYGVQD, per germline (reference sequence). V was clipped by 1 base and J by 5 bases, with 15 bases between them. This CDR3 is built from 16 residues.

This clonotype was picked up a small number of times. The chain has TRBV27 and TRBJ2-7, with TRBD1 identical over 8 bases. Germline assignment: CDR1 MNHEY and CDR2 SMNVEV (reference sequence). After removal of 8 bases from V and 9 bases from J, the junction contained 12 bases not matched to a gene. The CDR3 spans 13 residues. The CDR3 bases are TGTGCCAGCTCGGGGGATAACAGGGGGAGGCAGTACTTC. Translation: CASSGDNRGRQYF.

The chain joins TRBV30 to TRBJ1-2; the D gene is possibly TRBD1 (5 bases). V dropped 3 bases and J dropped 5 bases, with 7 bases sitting between them. Germline CDR1 and CDR2: GTSNPN and SVGIG (reference sequence). The CDR3 contains 11 residues. CDR3 nucleotides: TGTGCCTGGAGCCCAGGGTATGGCTACACCTTC. The encoded protein is CAWSPGYGYTF.

This chain links TRBV19 with TRBJ2-5; maybe TRBD1 (6 bases). From germline, CDR1 is LNHDA and CDR2 SQIVND (reference sequence). V dropped 3 bases and J dropped 6 bases, with 23 bases sitting between them. The CDR3 extends over 17 amino acids. The CDR3 protein is CASSISDRSILDQTQYF. Here the CDR3 DNA reads TGTGCCAGTAGTATCTCCGACAGGTCGATCCTCGACCAGACCCAGTACTTC.

This clonotype was picked up many times. This sequence joins TRBV6-5 and TRBJ1-4; a possible D gene is TRBD1 (5 bases). CDR3 length equals 12 residues. V was shortened by 8 bases and J by 5 bases, with 9 bases between the two germline ends. CDR1 MNHEY and CDR2 SVGAGI come from the germline V gene. Here the CDR3 reads CASGRGNEKLFF. CDR3 bases: TGTGCCAGCGGCCGGGGCAATGAAAAACTGTTTTTT.

This clonotype was counted ten times or more. The J gene is TRBJ2-1, the V gene TRBV6-5; D may be TRBD2 (5 bases). The V end was cut by 4 bases, the J end by 2 bases, with 9 bases between. CDR1 MNHEY and CDR2 SVGAGI come from the germline V gene. The CDR3 runs to 14 residues. The CDR3 DNA reads as TGTGCCAGCAGTTTAGCGTTAGCCTACAATGAGCAGTTCTTC. The encoded protein is CASSLALAYNEQFF.

V and J are TRBV6-2 or TRBV6-3 and TRBJ2-5; 8 bases match TRBD1. Germline V gene lookup returns CDR1 MNHEY and CDR2 SVGEGT. V was clipped by 6 bases and J by 5 bases; unmatched bases: 8. CDR3 length equals 14 residues. CDR3 DNA sequence: TGTGCCAGCAGAGGACAGGGAGGTTTGGAGACCCAGTACTTC. Translated, it gives CASRGQGGLETQYF.

The V call is TRBV20-1, the J call TRBJ2-3; tentative D call: TRBD2 (5 bases). Germline CDR1 is DFQATT and CDR2 is SNEGSKA (reference sequence). This CDR3 spans 13 amino acids. V was shortened by 7 bases and J by 1 base, with 12 bases between the two germline ends. The CDR3 DNA reads TGCAGTGGAACCTCCGGGGGCACAGATACGCAGTATTTT. Protein sequence: CSGTSGGTDTQYF.

This CDR3 reads CASSHLGQFYEQYF. The CDR3 region has the DNA TGTGCCAGCAGCCATTTGGGACAGTTCTACGAGCAGTACTTC. This chain uses TRBV3-1 with TRBJ2-7; 7 nucleotides match TRBD1. CDR1 and CDR2 from the germline V gene are LGHDT and YNNKEL (reference sequence). V lost 3 bases and J lost 3; bases outside the gene matches: 5. The CDR3 sequence is 14 residues long.